This TCR beta chain is from a study of HIV-infected children after antiretroviral therapy interruption. For this clonotype: Since the CDR3 does not end with the conserved phenylalanine or tryptophan, this likely comes from a read error.

The CDR3 has 18 residues. CDR1 MNHEY and CDR2 SVGAGI come from the germline V gene. Trimming shortened V by 2 bases and J by 2 bases, and 20 bases separated the two germline ends. A 3' RACE protocol on RNA, with unique molecular identifiers, produced the TCR library. MiXCR was run by TCRdb on the 3' RACE reads, yielding one entry per CDR3 protein. The sample holds some 41,000 distinct CDR3 sequences; approximately 7% are singletons and the top ten take just under 1%. The treatment denotes: PENTA 11 planned treatment interruption arm or continuous ART arm. The chain has TRBV6-5 and TRBJ2-3, with D possibly matching TRBD1 (6 bases). The TCR comes from a pool of human donors with HIV. The source was CD45RA+ CD4+ T cells from PBMCs, pooled from several time points, collected from a donor given antiretroviral therapy, either interrupted or continuous. Regarding subset: naive CD4+ CD45RA+ CD45RO- T cells. DNA of the CDR3: TGTGCCAGCAGTTACCTAATTGCTATACAGGGTAACACAGATACGCAGTATCTT. It is translated as CASSYLIAIQGNTDTQYL.